These T cell receptor beta chains were read from a single sample in a study of cytomegalovirus exposure and HLA in healthy donors. The table came from immunoSEQ multiplex PCR; TCRdb's copy has only in-frame clones and leaves some out. The sample has 130,000 or so clones, over 70% seen once. Sequenced sample: PBMCs. The source is a woman aged 40 to 55 in good health and CMV-seropositive. Both conserved end residues are part of each CDR3. A D gene is named only where the DNA matches it firmly. Some rows mark clone size as missing; the rest say once, few, many or name a class of expanded clone.

d_gene	j_gene	abundance	v_gene	CDR3nt	CDR3aa
.	TRBJ1-2	.	TRBV28	TGTGCCAGCACTAAACGGCGGCAGCCCTATGGCTACACCTTC	CASTKRRQPYGYTF
.	TRBJ1-2	.	TRBV30	TGTGCCTGGAGTGTCAGGGCCGGGACTTCTTATGGCTACACCTTC	CAWSVRAGTSYGYTF
.	TRBJ2-3	.	TRBV28	TGTGCCAGCTCTGCGCCTAGCACAGATACGCAGTATTTT	CASSAPSTDTQYF
.	TRBJ1-1	.	TRBV30	TGTGCCTGGAGTGACGACAGGAACACTGAAGCTTTCTTT	CAWSDDRNTEAFF
TRBD1	TRBJ2-1	.	TRBV30	TGTGCCTGGAGTGCGGGACGACAGGGAGTTCATGAGCAGTTCTTC	CAWSAGRQGVHEQFF
.	TRBJ2-7	.	TRBV6-1	TGTGCCAGCAGTGAGGATGTGGCCGGCGGCGAGCAGTACTTC	CASSEDVAGGEQYF
.	TRBJ2-2	.	TRBV9	TGTGCCAGCAGCGTAGGTGGGTCAGGGTCGAACACCGGGGAGCTGTTTTTT	CASSVGGSGSNTGELFF
.	TRBJ2-2	.	TRBV29-1	TGCAGCGTTGGGATTCTTGACAGAAACGCCGGGGAGCTGTTTTTT	CSVGILDRNAGELFF
.	TRBJ1-1	.	TRBV5-1	TGCGCCAGCAGCTGGGCCGGGGAGAGAGCGAACACTGAAGCTTTCTTT	CASSWAGERANTEAFF
.	TRBJ1-2	.	TRBV14	TGTGCCAGCAGCCAACAGGGGTTCGCTGGCTACACCTTC	CASSQQGFAGYTF
TRBD1	TRBJ1-2	.	TRBV4-3	TGCGCCAGCAGCCAAGAGGGACAGCTAAACTATGGCTACACCTTC	CASSQEGQLNYGYTF
TRBD1	TRBJ1-5	.	TRBV7-9	TGTGCCAGCAGCGCCAACAGGGGGCAATTGCATCAGCCCCAGCATTTT	CASSANRGQLHQPQHF
.	TRBJ1-2	few	TRBV4-3	TGCGCCAGCAGCCAAGCGCCAGGGGCCGCCGTTGGTGGCTACACCTTC	CASSQAPGAAVGGYTF
.	TRBJ1-1	few	TRBV2	TGTGCCAGCAGCGTCAGGGGTTTGGAAGCTTTCTTT	CASSVRGLEAFF
.	TRBJ2-5	.	TRBV7-3	TGTGCCAGCAGCTCGATACTTCAAGAGACCCAGTACTTC	CASSSILQETQYF
.	TRBJ1-2	.	TRBV18	TGTGCCAGCTCACATGGTGGGCAGAATATAGGTGGCTACACCTTC	CASSHGGQNIGGYTF
.	TRBJ2-2	.	TRBV9	TGTGCCAGCAGCCCAGAGGGCAAGTCCACCGGGGAGCTGTTTTTT	CASSPEGKSTGELFF